A selection of T cell receptor beta chains follows, all from one sample in a study of CD8+CD57+ T cells in acquired aplastic anemia. TCRdb redid the calling of the reads with MiXCR, one entry per CDR3 protein. Altogether hundreds of thousands of distinct CDR3 sequences are present, around 60% being singletons, with the ten largest covering 7.5% to 9%. The sequencing sample was made of sorted CD4+, CD8+, or CD8+CD57+ T cells (not recorded which) from PBMCs. These receptors came from a human donor with severe aplastic anemia or a healthy control (not recorded which). The CDR3 runs from the conserved cysteine through the conserved F or W. A D gene is named only where the DNA matches it firmly. Size tells how often a clone was seen (once, few, many) or the class of an expanded clone, and some rows leave it out.

TRBV12-5	14	NA	TRBJ1-6	NA	TGTGCCAGCAGTGGGACGACAGGATATTCACCCCGCCACTTT	CASSGTTGYSPRHF
TRBV10-2	16	NA	TRBJ1-2	TRBD1	TGCGCCAGCAGTGCGAATTGGGACAGTGCCTACTATGGCTACACCTTC	CASSANWDSAYYGYTF
TRBV7-9	18	NA	TRBJ2-5	TRBD2	TGTGCCAGCAGCCCAATGCGGGGACTAGCGGGGGGAGGAGAGACCCAGTACTTC	CASSPMRGLAGGGETQYF
TRBV5-8	18	many	TRBJ2-1	TRBD2	TGTGCCAGAATGTCGGGTAGCGGGGGGGGTAGCTCCTACAATGAGCAGTTCTTC	CARMSGSGGGSSYNEQFF
TRBV20-1	14	NA	TRBJ2-1	TRBD2	TGCAGTGCCAGCAGGACCTCAGGGAGGGATGAGCAGTTCTTC	CSASRTSGRDEQFF
TRBV19	16	many	TRBJ2-7	NA	TGTGCCAGTAGTATTGGTACCTCCCGAGGGAACCACGAGCAGTACTTC	CASSIGTSRGNHEQYF
TRBV29-1	13	NA	TRBJ1-5	NA	TGCAGCGTTGAAGGAGAAGGGGAGGGACCCCAGCATTTT	CSVEGEGEGPQHF
TRBV29-1	12	NA	TRBJ1-1	TRBD1	TGCAGCGTTGAAGGATCCGGGGGACAGGCTTTCTTT	CSVEGSGGQAFF
TRBV7-2	15	NA	TRBJ1-1	TRBD1	TGTGCCAGCAGCCCGACAGGGGGCGGGGGAACTGAAGCTTTCTTT	CASSPTGGGGTEAFF
TRBV7-6	14	NA	TRBJ1-5	TRBD1	TGTGCCAGCAGCTATGGACAGGGAGATCAGCCCCAGCATTTT	CASSYGQGDQPQHF